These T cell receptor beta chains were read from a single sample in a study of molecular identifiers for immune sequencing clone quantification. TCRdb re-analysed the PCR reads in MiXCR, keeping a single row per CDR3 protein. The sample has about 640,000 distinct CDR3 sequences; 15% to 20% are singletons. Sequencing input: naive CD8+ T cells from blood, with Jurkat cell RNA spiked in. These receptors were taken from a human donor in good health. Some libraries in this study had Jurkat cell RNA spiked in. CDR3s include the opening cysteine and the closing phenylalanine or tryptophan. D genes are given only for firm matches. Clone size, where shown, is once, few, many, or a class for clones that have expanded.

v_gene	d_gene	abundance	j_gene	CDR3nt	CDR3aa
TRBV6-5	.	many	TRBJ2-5	TGTGCCAGCAGTGACTCCGGGACGGAAGAGACCCAGTACTTC	CASSDSGTEETQYF
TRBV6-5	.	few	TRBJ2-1	TGTGCCAGCAGTTACCTTACAGGGCAGCATGAGCAGTTCTTC	CASSYLTGQHEQFF
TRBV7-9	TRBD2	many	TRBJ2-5	TGTGCCAGCGGGGGACTAGCGCTCCAAGAGACCCAGTACTTC	CASGGLALQETQYF
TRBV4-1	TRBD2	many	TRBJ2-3	TGCGCCAGCAGCCAAGACCCTAGCGGGGGCCCCTGGGATACGCAGTATTTT	CASSQDPSGGPWDTQYF
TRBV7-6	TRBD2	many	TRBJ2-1	TGTGCCAGCAGCTTAGCGACTAGCCGGGGCTCCTACAATGAGCAGTTCTTC	CASSLATSRGSYNEQFF
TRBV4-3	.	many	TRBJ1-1	TGCGCCAGCAGCCAAGACACCTGGGGGACTGAAGCTTTCTTT	CASSQDTWGTEAFF
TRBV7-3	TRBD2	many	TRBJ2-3	TGTGCCAGCAGCCCCGGACTAGTTTTTTCAGATACGCAGTATTTT	CASSPGLVFSDTQYF
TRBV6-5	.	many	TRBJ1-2	TGTGCCAGCAGTTCCTACGCGGGGCGTACTGCTAACTATGGCTACACCTTC	CASSSYAGRTANYGYTF
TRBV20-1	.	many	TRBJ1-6	TGCAGTGCTAGAGATAAGGGGAAGGGTCTGAATTCACCCCTCCACTTT	CSARDKGKGLNSPLHF
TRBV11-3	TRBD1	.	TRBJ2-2	TGTGCCAGCAGCCCTTGGACAGGGAACACCGGGGAGCTGTTTTTT	CASSPWTGNTGELFF
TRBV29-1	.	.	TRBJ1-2	TGCAGCGTCACGCGGGAGTCTCGAGGCTACACCTTC	CSVTRESRGYTF
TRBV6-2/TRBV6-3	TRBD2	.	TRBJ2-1	TGTGCCAGCAGCCAACTAGCGCCGGCCTACAATGAGCAGTTCTTC	CASSQLAPAYNEQFF
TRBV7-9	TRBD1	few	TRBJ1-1	TGTGCCAGCAGCTTAGGGGCAGGGGGCGGGAGAGCTTTCTTT	CASSLGAGGGRAFF
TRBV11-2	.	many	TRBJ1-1	TGTGCCAGCAGCTCACTAGATCACACTGAAGCTTTCTTT	CASSSLDHTEAFF
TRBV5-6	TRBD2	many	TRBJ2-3	TGTGCCAGCAGCTTGGCCAGGCGGGAGGTCACAGATACGCAGTATTTT	CASSLARREVTDTQYF
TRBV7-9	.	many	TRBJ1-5	TGTGCCAGCAGCCCCTCAGGCAGCAATCAGCCCCAGCATTTT	CASSPSGSNQPQHF
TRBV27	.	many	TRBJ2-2	TGTGCCAGTCGACAACTGAACACCGGGGAGCTGTTTTTT	CASRQLNTGELFF
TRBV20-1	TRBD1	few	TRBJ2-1	TGCAGTGCTAGCTCCCGGGACAGGGTTATGAATGAGCAGTTCTTC	CSASSRDRVMNEQFF
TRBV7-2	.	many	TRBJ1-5	TGTGCCAGCAGCTTAGATTTCTCAAATCAGCCCCAGCATTTT	CASSLDFSNQPQHF
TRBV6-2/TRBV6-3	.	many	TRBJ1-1	TGTGCCAGCAGGGAAGACCCATTCCGAGCTTTCTTT	CASREDPFRAFF
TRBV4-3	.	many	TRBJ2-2	TGCGCCAGCAGCAGCCGCCAGAACACCGGGGAGCTGTTTTTT	CASSSRQNTGELFF
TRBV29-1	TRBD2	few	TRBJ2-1	TGCAGCGTTAGGCCGGGACTAGCGGGAGGCGGATCCTACAATGAGCAGTTCTTC	CSVRPGLAGGGSYNEQFF
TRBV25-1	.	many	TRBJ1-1	TGTGCCAGCTTACGCACAGGTCCGAACACTGAAGCTTTCTTT	CASLRTGPNTEAFF